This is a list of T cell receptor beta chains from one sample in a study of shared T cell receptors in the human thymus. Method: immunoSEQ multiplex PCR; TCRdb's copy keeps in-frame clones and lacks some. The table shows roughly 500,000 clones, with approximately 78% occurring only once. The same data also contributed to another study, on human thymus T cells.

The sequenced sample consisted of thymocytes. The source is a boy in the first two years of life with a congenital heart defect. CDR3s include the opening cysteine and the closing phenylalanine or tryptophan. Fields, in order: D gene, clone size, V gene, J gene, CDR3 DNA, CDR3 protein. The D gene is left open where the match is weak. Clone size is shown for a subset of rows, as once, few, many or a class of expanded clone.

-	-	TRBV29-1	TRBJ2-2	TGCAGCGTTGAAAACCAGGTCACCGGGGAGCTGTTTTTT	CSVENQVTGELFF
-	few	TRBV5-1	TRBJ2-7	TGCGCCAGCAGCTTGTCCAGCGGCTCCTACGAGCAGTACTTC	CASSLSSGSYEQYF
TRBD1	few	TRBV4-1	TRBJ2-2	TGCGCCAGCAGCCAAGAGGGGACAGGGGCGAACACCGGGGAGCTGTTTTTT	CASSQEGTGANTGELFF
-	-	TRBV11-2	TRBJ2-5	TGTGCCAGCAGCGCCGGGACAATCCAAGAGACCCAGTACTTC	CASSAGTIQETQYF
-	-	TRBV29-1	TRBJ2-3	TGCAGCGGGGGCGGGGGCAAGTGCGGGAGCGGGGATAGCACAGATACGCAGTATTTT	CSGGGGKCGSGDSTDTQYF
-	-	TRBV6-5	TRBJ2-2	TGTGCCAGCAGCCCCCCGGGGACCGGGGAGCTGTTTTTT	CASSPPGTGELFF
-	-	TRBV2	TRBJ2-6	TGTGCCAGCAGGTACAGGGCTGGGGCCAACGTCCTGACTTTC	CASRYRAGANVLTF
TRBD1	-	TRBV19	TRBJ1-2	TGTGCCAGTACTCAGGGACAGGGGCACTATGGCTACACCTTC	CASTQGQGHYGYTF
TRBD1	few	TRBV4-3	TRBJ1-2	TGCGCCAGCAGCCAAGATTTCGGCGGGCGGGACAGGGGATCTGGTTATGGCTACACCTTC	CASSQDFGGRDRGSGYGYTF
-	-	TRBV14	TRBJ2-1	TGTGCCAGCAGTGGATGCGGAGGGGGGCGGGAGCGGGGCAATGAGCAGTTCTTC	CASSGCGGGRERGNEQFF